This T cell receptor beta chain was documented in a study of blood T cell repertoires in COVID-19. Turning to the study itself: Whether acute or convalescent, the COVID-19 samples came from the United States, Italy and Spain. Nucleic acid was either cDNA or gDNA, and it came from T cells, B-cell-depleted T cells, or PBMCs.

Trimming cost V 6 bases and J 1 base; bases outside gene matches: 10. CDR1 and CDR2 from the germline V gene are SGHAT and FQNNGV. This CDR3 contains 16 residues. TCRdb keeps only in-frame clones here, not all; method: immunoSEQ multiplex PCR. The table lists 70,000 to 95,000 clones, about 89% of them singletons. The specimen was peripheral blood. The rearrangement joins TRBV11-2 to TRBJ2-7, with 9 positions matching TRBD1. This TCR was sampled from a woman between 50 and 59 years old in a cohort sampled during active COVID-19. DNA of the CDR3: TGTGCCAGCAGTCGAACCCCCGGGACAGGGTCCTACGAGCAGTACTTC. Residues: CASSRTPGTGSYEQYF.